These 8 T cell receptor beta chains were sequenced from one sample in a study of cytomegalovirus exposure and HLA in healthy donors. PCR involved 60 Vbeta and 13 Jbeta primers. Method: immunoSEQ multiplex PCR; TCRdb's copy keeps in-frame clones and lacks some. This sample has roughly 98,000 clones, with around 72% found just once. The specimen sequenced was PBMCs. The receptors originated from a man in his late teens or twenties in good health and CMV-seropositive.

Here the CDR3 DNA reads TGTGCCATCAAGGGGGCAGACAATTCACCCCTCCACTTT. Translation: CAIKGADNSPLHF. The chain is built from TRBV10-3 and TRBJ1-6; TRBD1 agrees at 7 bases. The CDR3 is 13 residues long. In germline, CDR1 is ENHRY, CDR2 SYGVKD. J was trimmed by 7 bases and V by 7 bases; bases with no gene match: 4.

This chain joins TRBV6-5 and TRBJ1-2, with D perhaps TRBD1 (6 bases). The CDR3 is 15 residues long. With 0 bases removed from V and 5 bases from J, the gap between germline ends came to 13 bases. The germline V gene has CDR1 MNHEY and CDR2 SVGAGI. Here the CDR3 reads CASSYSRGGNYGYTF. The CDR3, as DNA: TGTGCCAGCAGTTACTCGAGGGGGGGAAATTATGGCTACACCTTC.

The V and J genes are TRBV9 and TRBJ1-2, with D perhaps matching TRBD1 (5 bases). The ends were cut back, 5 bases at V and 7 bases at J, with 12 bases in the middle. The length of the CDR3 is 12 residues. Germline V lookup: CDR1 SGDLS, CDR2 YYNGEE. The CDR3 bases are TGTGCCAGCAGGAAAACAGGCTCTGGCTACACCTTC. Translated, it gives CASRKTGSGYTF. Variable domain in full (rest from reference TRBV9 and TRBJ1-2): DSGVTQTPKHLITATGQRVTLRCSPRSGDLSVYWYQQSLDQGLQFLIQYYNGEERAKGNILERFSAQQFPDLHSELNLSSLELGDSALYFCASRKTGSGYTFGSGTRLTVV.

The CDR3 here is CASSAAYEQYF. The CDR3 DNA reads TGTGCCAGCAGTGCCGCCTACGAGCAGTACTTC. The chain recombines TRBV6-1 with TRBJ2-7; D call uncertain. Germline CDR1 and CDR2: MNHNS and SASEGT. V dropped 4 bases and J dropped 2 bases, with 3 bases sitting between them. The CDR3 contains 11 residues.

The chain recombines TRBV18 with TRBJ2-1, with 13 bases identical to TRBD2. With 5 bases clipped from V and 8 bases from J, the junction kept 6 bases outside the gene matches. The CDR3 spans 15 residues. Per germline, CDR1 KGHSH and CDR2 LQKENI. Here the CDR3 reads CASSRTSGGRDEQFF. The CDR3 DNA follows: TGTGCCAGCTCAAGGACTAGCGGGGGAAGGGATGAGCAGTTCTTC.

The chain employs TRBV5-1 and TRBJ2-7; a possible D gene is TRBD2 (5 bases). The CDR3 has 13 amino acids. Germline V gene sequence: CDR1 SGHRS, CDR2 YFSETQ. Trimming left V 5 bases short and J 6 bases short, with 15 bases between. As DNA, the CDR3 is TGCGCCAGCAGGCCCGCGGACGGGGTCGAGCAGTACTTC. Amino acid sequence: CASRPADGVEQYF. The full variable domain, its missing parts supplied by reference TRBV5-1 and TRBJ2-7, is KAGVTQTPRYLIKTRGQQVTLSCSPISGHRSVSWYQQTPGQGLQFLFEYFSETQRNKGNFPGRFSGRQFSNSRSEMNVSTLELGDSALYLCASRPADGVEQYFGPGTRLTVT.

This chain joins TRBV2 and TRBJ2-7, with 9 bases lining up with TRBD1. V shed 9 bases and J 4 bases; nucleotides not matched to a gene: 7. CDR1 and CDR2 from the germline V gene are SNHLY and FYNNEI. The CDR3 runs to 13 residues. The CDR3 region is CASKGQGFYEQYF. CDR3 DNA: TGTGCCAGTAAGGGACAGGGTTTTTACGAGCAGTACTTC.

The V gene is TRBV19, the J gene TRBJ1-1; D is unresolved. Trimming took 7 bases from V and 1 from J, leaving 10 bases between them. Germline V CDR1 and CDR2: LNHDA, SQIVND (reference sequence). The CDR3 is made up of 13 amino acids. The CDR3 sequence: CASTNEGNTEAFF. The CDR3 DNA is TGTGCCAGTACCAATGAGGGGAACACTGAAGCTTTCTTT.